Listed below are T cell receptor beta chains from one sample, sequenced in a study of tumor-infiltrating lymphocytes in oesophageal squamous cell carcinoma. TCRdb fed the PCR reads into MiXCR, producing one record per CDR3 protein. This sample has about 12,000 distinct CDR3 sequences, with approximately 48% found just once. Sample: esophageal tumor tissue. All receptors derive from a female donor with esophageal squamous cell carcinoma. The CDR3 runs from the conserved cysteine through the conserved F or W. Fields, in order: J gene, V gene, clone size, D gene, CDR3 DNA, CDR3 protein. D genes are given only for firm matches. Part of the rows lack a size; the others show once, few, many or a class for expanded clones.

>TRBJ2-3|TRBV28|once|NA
TGTGCCAGCAACGAACCCGACAGCACAGATACGCAGTATTTT
CASNEPDSTDTQYF
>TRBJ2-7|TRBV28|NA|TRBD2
TGTGCCAGCAGTTGGCCGTGGGCGGGAGAGACTCGGGGCGAGCAGTACTTC
CASSWPWAGETRGEQYF
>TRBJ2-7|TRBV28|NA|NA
TGTGCCAGCAGTTTTCGAGTCGGTTGGGGGCCGGATCCGGGAACCGGGGAGCTGTACTTC
CASSFRVGWGPDPGTGELYF
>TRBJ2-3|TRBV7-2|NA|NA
TGTGCCAGCAGCTTAACCGGAGCGAGCACAGATACGCAGTATTTT
CASSLTGASTDTQYF
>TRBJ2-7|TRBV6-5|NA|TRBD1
TGTGCCAGCAGTTACTCGGGGACAGGGGCCTCCTACGAGCAGTACTTC
CASSYSGTGASYEQYF
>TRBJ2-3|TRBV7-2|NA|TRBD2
TGTGCCAGCAGCTGGGGAGGGAGCACAGATACGCAGTATTTT
CASSWGGSTDTQYF
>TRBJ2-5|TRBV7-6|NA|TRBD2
TGTGCCAGCAGCTTGCTAGCGGGGATCACCCAAGAGACCCAGTACTTC
CASSLLAGITQETQYF
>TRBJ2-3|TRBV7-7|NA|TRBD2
TGTGCTAGCAGCTTAAGTAGGGCGGGAGAGCGCCGCCGATGGGATACGCAGTATTTT
CASSLSRAGERRRWDTQYF
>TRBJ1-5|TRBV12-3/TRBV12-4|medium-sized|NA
TGTGCCAGCCTTGAGGGGGTTAATCAGCCCCAGCATTTT
CASLEGVNQPQHF
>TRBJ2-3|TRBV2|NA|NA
TGTGCCAGCAGACTAGTCTTCGATACGCAGTATTTT
CASRLVFDTQYF
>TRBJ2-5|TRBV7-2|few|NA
TGTGCCAGCAGCTTAGGAAAGGCCCGTAAAGAGACCCAGTACTTC
CASSLGKARKETQYF
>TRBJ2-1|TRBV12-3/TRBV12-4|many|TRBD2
TGTGCCAGCAGAGAGAGCGGGAGGGACAATGAGCAGTTCTTC
CASRESGRDNEQFF
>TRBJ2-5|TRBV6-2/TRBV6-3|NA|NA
TGTGCCAGCAGTTCCTCCGAAGAGACCCAGTACTTC
CASSSSEETQYF
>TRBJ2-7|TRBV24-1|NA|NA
TGTGCCACCAGTGATTCTTCAGCCGAGCAGTACTTC
CATSDSSAEQYF
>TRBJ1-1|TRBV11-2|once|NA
TGTGCCAGCAATGGAGCTGGGGGGAACACTGAAGCTTTCTTT
CASNGAGGNTEAFF
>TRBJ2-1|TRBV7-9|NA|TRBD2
TGTGCCAGCAGCTCCTCATTAGCGGGAGATGCCTACAATGAGCAGTTCTTC
CASSSSLAGDAYNEQFF
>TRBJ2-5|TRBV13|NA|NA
TGCGCCAGCAGCCTCCAAGAGACCCAGTACTTC
CASSLQETQYF